These T cell receptor beta chains were read from a single sample in a study of Tregs in tolerant kidney transplant recipients. The assay was immunoSEQ multiplex PCR, and TCRdb's table has in-frame clones only and misses some. This table holds 100,000 to 120,000 clones, around 90% found once. The specimen comprised CD4+ T cells from blood, sampled before the transplant. Receptors originate from a human donor who received a combined kidney and bone marrow transplant. The CDR3 runs from the conserved cysteine through the conserved F or W. D genes are given only for firm matches. The listing skips clone size in some rows; elsewhere it reads once, few, many or a size class.

D gene: .; V gene: TRBV7-2; clone size: .; J gene: TRBJ2-7; CDR3 DNA: TGTGCCAGCAGCTTAGTAGATGGGCCCTACGAGCAGTACTTC; CDR3 protein: CASSLVDGPYEQYF
D gene: TRBD1; V gene: TRBV6-6; clone size: .; J gene: TRBJ1-2; CDR3 DNA: TGTGCCAGCAGTGTGGGACAGGGACCCTACACCTTC; CDR3 protein: CASSVGQGPYTF
D gene: TRBD1; V gene: TRBV7-2; clone size: .; J gene: TRBJ2-5; CDR3 DNA: TGTGCCAGCAGCCACAGGGGAAGGGGAGAGACCCAGTACTTC; CDR3 protein: CASSHRGRGETQYF
D gene: .; V gene: TRBV5-6; clone size: .; J gene: TRBJ1-1; CDR3 DNA: TGTGCCAGCAGCTCAGGATTCATGGAAGAAGCTTTCTTT; CDR3 protein: CASSSGFMEEAFF
D gene: TRBD1; V gene: TRBV5-1; clone size: once; J gene: TRBJ1-1; CDR3 DNA: TGCGCCAGCAGCTTGGGACAGGGGGCAGTAGCTGAAGCTTTCTTT; CDR3 protein: CASSLGQGAVAEAFF
D gene: .; V gene: TRBV11-2; clone size: .; J gene: TRBJ2-5; CDR3 DNA: TGTGCCAGCAGCTTAACCCACACTACGGGGGTGGGGGAGACCCAGTACTTC; CDR3 protein: CASSLTHTTGVGETQYF
D gene: .; V gene: TRBV2; clone size: .; J gene: TRBJ2-2; CDR3 DNA: TGTGCCAGCAGTGAAAGGGGCGGATCCACCGGGGAGCTGTTTTTT; CDR3 protein: CASSERGGSTGELFF
D gene: .; V gene: TRBV5-1; clone size: .; J gene: TRBJ2-7; CDR3 DNA: TGCGCCAGCAGCTTGCCTAGCGCCCATACCTACTCCTACGAGCAGTACTTC; CDR3 protein: CASSLPSAHTYSYEQYF
D gene: TRBD1; V gene: TRBV7-9; clone size: .; J gene: TRBJ1-3; CDR3 DNA: TGTGCCAGCAGCTTCCGGGACAGGGTACCCTCTGGAAACACCATATATTTT; CDR3 protein: CASSFRDRVPSGNTIYF
D gene: .; V gene: TRBV18; clone size: .; J gene: TRBJ2-3; CDR3 DNA: TGTGCCAGCTCACCGGACTACCTCGGCACAGATACGCAGTATTTT; CDR3 protein: CASSPDYLGTDTQYF
D gene: .; V gene: TRBV11-2; clone size: .; J gene: TRBJ1-1; CDR3 DNA: TGTGCCAGCAGCCCTAACCCGAACACTGAAGCTTTCTTT; CDR3 protein: CASSPNPNTEAFF
D gene: .; V gene: TRBV4-2; clone size: .; J gene: TRBJ2-3; CDR3 DNA: TGTGCCAGCAGCCAAGGGGCTACGGCGGATACGCAGTATTTT; CDR3 protein: CASSQGATADTQYF
D gene: TRBD2; V gene: TRBV5-6; clone size: .; J gene: TRBJ2-2; CDR3 DNA: TGTGCCAGCAGCTCCCTAGCGGGGACCGGGGAGCTGTTTTTT; CDR3 protein: CASSSLAGTGELFF
D gene: TRBD2; V gene: TRBV4-1; clone size: .; J gene: TRBJ2-7; CDR3 DNA: TGCGCCAGCAGCCAAGATGGACTAGCGGGAGGGCTGGGTGAGCAGTACTTC; CDR3 protein: CASSQDGLAGGLGEQYF
D gene: TRBD1; V gene: TRBV4-1; clone size: .; J gene: TRBJ1-2; CDR3 DNA: TGCGCCAGCAGCCAAGAAGGGGGCAGACCCTATGGCTACACCTTC; CDR3 protein: CASSQEGGRPYGYTF
D gene: TRBD1; V gene: TRBV29-1; clone size: .; J gene: TRBJ1-4; CDR3 DNA: TGCAGCGTTTCGGACAGGGATGGTGAAAAACTGTTTTTT; CDR3 protein: CSVSDRDGEKLFF
D gene: .; V gene: TRBV6-5; clone size: .; J gene: TRBJ2-7; CDR3 DNA: TGTGCCAGCGGGGAGGGGGGCCTCAGAGAGCAGTACTTC; CDR3 protein: CASGEGGLREQYF
D gene: TRBD1; V gene: TRBV30; clone size: .; J gene: TRBJ2-7; CDR3 DNA: TGTGCCTGGAGCGTGACAGGGGACGAGCAGTACTTC; CDR3 protein: CAWSVTGDEQYF
D gene: TRBD1; V gene: TRBV30; clone size: .; J gene: TRBJ2-7; CDR3 DNA: TGTGCCTGGAGTGAAGGGCAGGGGGCAACCTACGAGCAGTACTTC; CDR3 protein: CAWSEGQGATYEQYF
D gene: TRBD1; V gene: TRBV7-2; clone size: once; J gene: TRBJ2-3; CDR3 DNA: TGTGCCAGCAGCTGGGGACAGGGCCCAGATACGCAGTATTTT; CDR3 protein: CASSWGQGPDTQYF
D gene: TRBD1; V gene: TRBV6-5; clone size: .; J gene: TRBJ2-7; CDR3 DNA: TGTGCCAGCAGTTACTCATACGGGACAGGCTACGAGCAGTACTTC; CDR3 protein: CASSYSYGTGYEQYF
D gene: .; V gene: TRBV2; clone size: few; J gene: TRBJ2-3; CDR3 DNA: TGTGCCAGCAGTGACCGGGGCACAGATACGCAGTATTTT; CDR3 protein: CASSDRGTDTQYF
D gene: TRBD1; V gene: TRBV28; clone size: .; J gene: TRBJ1-1; CDR3 DNA: TGTGCCAGCACCCAAGGGACAGCCCTGAACACTGAAGCTTTCTTT; CDR3 protein: CASTQGTALNTEAFF
D gene: TRBD1; V gene: TRBV10-3; clone size: .; J gene: TRBJ1-6; CDR3 DNA: TGTGCCATCAAGGGGACAGGGGGCCGGGGAGAGTCACCCCTCCACTTT; CDR3 protein: CAIKGTGGRGESPLHF
D gene: TRBD2; V gene: TRBV7-2; clone size: once; J gene: TRBJ2-2; CDR3 DNA: TGTGCCAGCAGCAGCTACCCGGGAGGGTGGGGGGAGCTGTTTTTT; CDR3 protein: CASSSYPGGWGELFF
D gene: TRBD1; V gene: TRBV6-1; clone size: .; J gene: TRBJ2-1; CDR3 DNA: TGTGCCAGCAGTGCCCGGCCGGGACAGTTGACCAATGAGCAGTTCTTC; CDR3 protein: CASSARPGQLTNEQFF
D gene: .; V gene: TRBV30; clone size: few; J gene: TRBJ1-5; CDR3 DNA: TGTGCCTGGCGCAGGAGGGGGGGGGTAACAAGCAATCAGCCCCAGCATTTT; CDR3 protein: CAWRRRGGVTSNQPQHF
D gene: TRBD2; V gene: TRBV4-2; clone size: .; J gene: TRBJ2-1; CDR3 DNA: TGTGCCAGCAGCCAACGCGGGGGGTGGGATGAGCAGTTCTTC; CDR3 protein: CASSQRGGWDEQFF
D gene: TRBD1; V gene: TRBV4-1; clone size: .; J gene: TRBJ1-2; CDR3 DNA: TGCGCCAGCAGCCGGGGGACAGGGGGCTATGGCTACACCTTC; CDR3 protein: CASSRGTGGYGYTF
D gene: TRBD1; V gene: TRBV28; clone size: .; J gene: TRBJ2-4; CDR3 DNA: TGTGCCAGCAGTTTCCTGGCAGGGGGCTTAGCCAAAAACATTCAGTACTTC; CDR3 protein: CASSFLAGGLAKNIQYF
D gene: TRBD1; V gene: TRBV5-8; clone size: .; J gene: TRBJ2-7; CDR3 DNA: TGTGCCAGCAGCTTCCGGGACAGGTTCTACGAGCAGTACTTC; CDR3 protein: CASSFRDRFYEQYF
D gene: .; V gene: TRBV20-1; clone size: .; J gene: TRBJ2-7; CDR3 DNA: TGCAGTGCCCCGGCGGATTACGAGCAGTACTTC; CDR3 protein: CSAPADYEQYF
D gene: TRBD1; V gene: TRBV7-8; clone size: .; J gene: TRBJ1-5; CDR3 DNA: TGTGCCAGCAGCTTAGGACAGGGACCAAATCAGCCCCAGCATTTT; CDR3 protein: CASSLGQGPNQPQHF
D gene: TRBD1; V gene: TRBV2; clone size: .; J gene: TRBJ1-6; CDR3 DNA: TGTGCCAGCAATGTTCAGGGGGAAAGGTATAATTCACCCCTCCACTTT; CDR3 protein: CASNVQGERYNSPLHF
D gene: .; V gene: TRBV30; clone size: .; J gene: TRBJ1-2; CDR3 DNA: TGTGCCTGGAGTCCCGGACAGAACTATGGCTACACCTTC; CDR3 protein: CAWSPGQNYGYTF
D gene: TRBD1; V gene: TRBV6-5; clone size: .; J gene: TRBJ1-2; CDR3 DNA: TGTGCCAGCAGTTTAGACAGGGCTAACTATGGCTACACCTTC; CDR3 protein: CASSLDRANYGYTF
D gene: .; V gene: TRBV10-3; clone size: .; J gene: TRBJ2-7; CDR3 DNA: TGTGCCATCACCGATCCCTGGGCAGACTACGAGCAGTACTTC; CDR3 protein: CAITDPWADYEQYF
D gene: .; V gene: TRBV2; clone size: .; J gene: TRBJ2-7; CDR3 DNA: TGTGCCAGCAGTGGCCTACAGGGAGCCTACGAGCAGTACTTC; CDR3 protein: CASSGLQGAYEQYF
D gene: TRBD2; V gene: TRBV5-1; clone size: .; J gene: TRBJ2-1; CDR3 DNA: TGCGCCAGCAGCTTGGGGACTAGCGGGATAACAACGTACAATGAGCAGTTCTTC; CDR3 protein: CASSLGTSGITTYNEQFF
D gene: TRBD1; V gene: TRBV5-1; clone size: .; J gene: TRBJ1-1; CDR3 DNA: TGCGCCAGCAGCGGATTACAGGGGGCGAACACTGAAGCTTTCTTT; CDR3 protein: CASSGLQGANTEAFF
D gene: TRBD1; V gene: TRBV18; clone size: .; J gene: TRBJ2-7; CDR3 DNA: TGTGCCAGCTCACCGCCAGGGGGCTCCTACGAGCAGTACTTC; CDR3 protein: CASSPPGGSYEQYF
D gene: TRBD1; V gene: TRBV6-6; clone size: .; J gene: TRBJ1-2; CDR3 DNA: TGTGCCAGCAGTTCGGTTGGGACAGGGAACTATGGCTACACCTTC; CDR3 protein: CASSSVGTGNYGYTF
D gene: .; V gene: TRBV5-4; clone size: .; J gene: TRBJ1-5; CDR3 DNA: TGTGCCAGCAGCTTGGCAGGGTCGATGGAGCCCCAGCATTTT; CDR3 protein: CASSLAGSMEPQHF
D gene: TRBD1; V gene: TRBV19; clone size: .; J gene: TRBJ1-6; CDR3 DNA: TGTGCCAGTAGTAACCGGGACAGGGTGGAGTCACCCCTCCACTTT; CDR3 protein: CASSNRDRVESPLHF
D gene: TRBD1; V gene: TRBV6-5; clone size: once; J gene: TRBJ1-2; CDR3 DNA: TGTGCCAGCAGTCCGATCACAGGGGCTCATGGCTACACCTTC; CDR3 protein: CASSPITGAHGYTF
D gene: .; V gene: TRBV4-2; clone size: few; J gene: TRBJ2-7; CDR3 DNA: TGTGCCAGCAGCCTCTCGGGGGGCCCCTCCTACGAGCAGTACTTC; CDR3 protein: CASSLSGGPSYEQYF
D gene: .; V gene: TRBV18; clone size: .; J gene: TRBJ1-4; CDR3 DNA: TGTGCCAGCTCACAAAATCTACGGGAAAAACTGTTTTTT; CDR3 protein: CASSQNLREKLFF
D gene: .; V gene: TRBV10-3; clone size: .; J gene: TRBJ2-2; CDR3 DNA: TGTGCCATCAGTGCTAGTGGTGGGGAGCTGTTTTTT; CDR3 protein: CAISASGGELFF
D gene: .; V gene: TRBV7-2; clone size: .; J gene: TRBJ2-5; CDR3 DNA: TGTGCCAGCAGCTTAGACGCGGGGGCTCAAGAGACCCAGTACTTC; CDR3 protein: CASSLDAGAQETQYF
D gene: TRBD1; V gene: TRBV5-4; clone size: .; J gene: TRBJ2-7; CDR3 DNA: TGTGCCAGCAGCTTGGGAGGGACAGGGGTGTACGAGCAGTACTTC; CDR3 protein: CASSLGGTGVYEQYF
D gene: .; V gene: TRBV19; clone size: .; J gene: TRBJ2-7; CDR3 DNA: TGTGCCAGTAGTTCCCGCAGGGTAGGAGCCTACGAGCAGTACTTC; CDR3 protein: CASSSRRVGAYEQYF
D gene: TRBD2; V gene: TRBV5-8; clone size: .; J gene: TRBJ2-1; CDR3 DNA: TGTGCCAGCAGCTTAAGCGGGAGCTCCTACAATGAGCAGTTCTTC; CDR3 protein: CASSLSGSSYNEQFF
D gene: TRBD1; V gene: TRBV27; clone size: .; J gene: TRBJ2-3; CDR3 DNA: TGTGCCAGCAGCCGCACAGGGGGCACACGGGATACGCAGTATTTT; CDR3 protein: CASSRTGGTRDTQYF
D gene: TRBD1; V gene: TRBV5-4; clone size: .; J gene: TRBJ2-5; CDR3 DNA: TGTGCCAGCAGCGGGGACAGGAGGCAGACCCAGTACTTC; CDR3 protein: CASSGDRRQTQYF
D gene: .; V gene: TRBV7-2; clone size: few; J gene: TRBJ2-2; CDR3 DNA: TGTGCCAGCAGCTTAATTCAGAACGGGGAGCTGTTTTTT; CDR3 protein: CASSLIQNGELFF
D gene: TRBD1; V gene: TRBV5-4; clone size: .; J gene: TRBJ2-3; CDR3 DNA: TGTGCCAGCAGCTTGGGACAGGGGCTCACAGATACGCAGTATTTT; CDR3 protein: CASSLGQGLTDTQYF
D gene: .; V gene: TRBV6-5; clone size: .; J gene: TRBJ2-1; CDR3 DNA: TGTGCCAGCAGTTACTCTAGCGTGAGCTCCTACAATGAGCAGTTCTTC; CDR3 protein: CASSYSSVSSYNEQFF
D gene: .; V gene: TRBV6-5; clone size: .; J gene: TRBJ1-2; CDR3 DNA: TGTGCCAGCAGCGACAGGAACCATAACTATGGCTACACCTTC; CDR3 protein: CASSDRNHNYGYTF